This TCR beta chain was obtained from a study of blood T cell repertoires in COVID-19. Study overall: Researchers got acute and convalescent COVID-19 samples from the United States, Italy and Spain.

Looked up from germline, CDR1 is LNHDA and CDR2 is SQIVND (reference sequence). This CDR3 has 15 amino acids. V dropped 5 bases and J dropped 3 bases, with 16 bases sitting between them. Using immunoSEQ multiplex PCR, the repertoire was profiled, and TCRdb retains in-frame clones only, with some absent. The table has approximately 300,000 clones, 90% seen once; the top ten hold approximately 4.5%. The sequence was obtained from a woman aged 18-30 years with acute COVID-19. The rearrangement links TRBV19 to TRBJ1-1, with a tentative D call TRBD1 (5 bases). What was sequenced was PBMCs or T cells enriched from blood (not recorded which). The chain's CDR3 is CASSPIREKDTEAFF. For the CDR3, the DNA is TGTGCCAGTAGTCCCATCAGGGAAAAAGACACTGAAGCTTTCTTT.